A selection of T cell receptor beta chains follows, all from one sample in a study of blood T cell repertoires in COVID-19. TCRdb's copy holds only in-frame clones and misses some; the assay was immunoSEQ multiplex PCR. In the table there are approximately 330,000 clones, approximately 90% of which are singletons. The specimen sequenced was peripheral blood. The source is a man aged 25-45 years with COVID-19, enrolled during active disease. The CDR3 runs from the conserved cysteine through the conserved F or W. The D gene is left open where the match is weak. Expanded clones are given a class, and other clones once, few, many or no size at all.

.	TRBV5-1	TRBJ2-2	TRBD2	TGCGCCAGCAGCCATCCGGGACTAGCGGGAGGGCCTCGGAACACCGGGGAGCTGTTTTTT	CASSHPGLAGGPRNTGELFF
once	TRBV7-3	TRBJ1-3	.	TGTGCCAGCAGCTCAAACTCGGGCTCTGGAAACACCATATATTTT	CASSSNSGSGNTIYF
.	TRBV5-1	TRBJ2-2	TRBD2	TGCGCCAGCAGCTTCAGCGGGAGTCCGGGGACCGGGGAGCTGTTTTTT	CASSFSGSPGTGELFF
.	TRBV9	TRBJ2-7	TRBD1	TGTGCCAGCAGTGGACAGGGGGCGCCTTCCTACGAGCAGTACTTC	CASSGQGAPSYEQYF
.	TRBV30	TRBJ1-2	.	TGTGCCTGGAGTTTGGTCCAAGCTTACACCTTC	CAWSLVQAYTF
.	TRBV9	TRBJ2-2	.	TGTGCCAGCAGCAAGAGAGGTGGCCCAAACACCGGGGAGCTGTTTTTT	CASSKRGGPNTGELFF
.	TRBV4-3	TRBJ2-7	.	TGCGCCAGCAGCCAAGATGTTGCTAGCGCCAACTACGAGCAGTACTTC	CASSQDVASANYEQYF
.	TRBV2	TRBJ1-2	.	TGTGCCAGCAGTGAATATCCAGGTCTCGTATATAACTATGGCTACACCTTC	CASSEYPGLVYNYGYTF
.	TRBV19	TRBJ2-3	.	TGTGCCAGTAGTATAAATGGACAGCACACAGATACGCAGTATTTT	CASSINGQHTDTQYF
.	TRBV3-1/TRBV3-2	TRBJ1-6	TRBD1	TGTGCCAGCAGATGGACAGGTTCTAATTCACCCCTCCACTTT	CASRWTGSNSPLHF
.	TRBV4-3	TRBJ2-5	TRBD2	TGCGCCAGCAGCCAAGATGGGACTAGCGGGGGGGCAGGAGAGACCCAGTACTTC	CASSQDGTSGGAGETQYF
.	TRBV7-2	TRBJ1-3	.	TGTGCCAGCAGCTCGGACATTGGAAACACCATATATTTT	CASSSDIGNTIYF
once	TRBV5-4	TRBJ2-1	TRBD2	TGTGCCAGCAGCTTCGAGCGGGGGCCCTTCAATGAGCAGTTCTTC	CASSFERGPFNEQFF
.	TRBV28	TRBJ2-7	.	TGTGCCAGCAGTTTTAGTACGGCGGTTGGGGGGTCTTACGAGCAGTACTTC	CASSFSTAVGGSYEQYF
.	TRBV7-3	TRBJ2-1	TRBD2	TGTGCCAGCAGCTTAAGCGGGGGGACTCTAGGGGAGCAGTTCTTC	CASSLSGGTLGEQFF
.	TRBV6-2/TRBV6-3	TRBJ2-5	TRBD2	TGTGCCAGCAGTTACTTGGCTAGCGGGGCTGGGACCCAGTACTTC	CASSYLASGAGTQYF
.	TRBV19	TRBJ1-2	.	TGTGCCAGTAGAGAGACAGATAACTATGGCTACACCTTC	CASRETDNYGYTF
.	TRBV7-9	TRBJ2-1	.	TGTGCCAGCAGCTCTCCCGCGGGGGACATCTCCCACAATGAGCAGTTCTTC	CASSSPAGDISHNEQFF
once	TRBV4-2	TRBJ2-2	TRBD1	TGTGCCAGCAGCCTGGGACAGACGAACACCGGGGAGCTGTTTTTT	CASSLGQTNTGELFF
.	TRBV7-8	TRBJ1-4	.	TGTGCCAGCAGCTTTAGTGGAGGCGTCGGGAACCGGAGTGAAAAACTGTTTTTT	CASSFSGGVGNRSEKLFF
.	TRBV4-1	TRBJ2-5	TRBD1	TGCGCCAGCAGCCAAGGACAGGGGTTAGAGACCCAGTACTTC	CASSQGQGLETQYF
.	TRBV27	TRBJ2-7	.	TGTGCCAGCGGTTCTCTCCAGGGATACGAGCAGTACTTC	CASGSLQGYEQYF
.	TRBV27	TRBJ2-7	TRBD1	TGTGCCAGCAGTTACCGGGACAGGGGCCACGAGCAGTACTTC	CASSYRDRGHEQYF
.	TRBV28	TRBJ2-7	TRBD1	TGTGCCAGCAGTTCACAGGGGGAAGGCTCCTACGAGCAGTACTTC	CASSSQGEGSYEQYF
.	TRBV19	TRBJ1-2	TRBD1	TGTGCCAGTAGTATATCGGGACAGGGGAGATTGAGCGGTGGCTACACCTTC	CASSISGQGRLSGGYTF
.	TRBV4-3	TRBJ2-7	TRBD2	TGCGCCAGCAGCCGGGACGGCGGGGGGGACTACGAGCAGTACTTC	CASSRDGGGDYEQYF
.	TRBV5-8	TRBJ2-1	.	TGTGCCAGCAGGGGGAGGGGGGCCAATGAGCAGTTCTTC	CASRGRGANEQFF
.	TRBV18	TRBJ1-1	TRBD1	TGTGCCAGCTCACGAGGACAGGGTCAAACCGAAGCTTTCTTT	CASSRGQGQTEAFF
.	TRBV4-3	TRBJ2-5	TRBD2	TGCGCCAGCAGCCAAGATGCTAGCGGCGAAGAGACCCAGTACTTC	CASSQDASGEETQYF
few	TRBV7-2	TRBJ1-4	TRBD1	TGTGCCAGCAGCTTTGCAGGGGGCGATGAAAAACTGTTTTTT	CASSFAGGDEKLFF
once	TRBV21-1	TRBJ1-6	.	TGTGCCAGCACCCACCCACCCCGGGAGGGAGATTCACCCCTCCACTTT	CASTHPPREGDSPLHF
.	TRBV19	TRBJ2-7	.	TGTGCCAGTAGTTCGGGTCCGAGCTCCTACGAGCAGTACTTC	CASSSGPSSYEQYF
.	TRBV18	TRBJ2-7	TRBD1	TGTGCCAGCTCACCAGGACAGGGGGCGGGTGAGCAGTACTTC	CASSPGQGAGEQYF
.	TRBV4-1	TRBJ1-2	TRBD1	TGCGCCAGCAGCCTGGGACAGGTTCCCGGCGGACCCCATGGCTACACCTTC	CASSLGQVPGGPHGYTF
few	TRBV19	TRBJ2-7	TRBD2	TGTGCCAGTAGTAGGGGAGGGTACGAGCAGTACTTC	CASSRGGYEQYF
.	TRBV9	TRBJ1-4	.	TGTGCCAGCAGCCCCTCACAGGGTGGAATGAGCTTTGGGACTAATGAAAAACTGTTTTTT	CASSPSQGGMSFGTNEKLFF
.	TRBV5-4	TRBJ2-7	TRBD1	TGTGCCAGCAGCTTAGGGACAGATCTCTACGAGCAGTACTTC	CASSLGTDLYEQYF
.	TRBV10-1	TRBJ2-1	TRBD1	TGCGCCAGCAGCCACCGGGACAGCGAATACAATGAGCAGTTCTTC	CASSHRDSEYNEQFF
few	TRBV18	TRBJ1-1	.	TGTGCCAGCTCACCGATTGACGGGAGCTTAACTGAAGCTTTCTTT	CASSPIDGSLTEAFF
few	TRBV7-2	TRBJ2-7	TRBD1	TGTGCCAGCAGCTTAGTGGGGACAGGCTCCTACGAGCAGTACTTC	CASSLVGTGSYEQYF
.	TRBV6-5	TRBJ2-2	.	TGTGCCAGCAGGGAGACTCGGAACACCGGGGAGCTGTTTTTT	CASRETRNTGELFF
.	TRBV6-5	TRBJ2-5	.	TGTGCCAGCAGTTACGGGATGGGCGGGCTAGGTGAGACCCAGTACTTC	CASSYGMGGLGETQYF
.	TRBV28	TRBJ1-6	TRBD1	TGTGCCAGCAGCGCTCCGGGACAGACCTATAATTCACCCCTCCACTTT	CASSAPGQTYNSPLHF
.	TRBV6-6	TRBJ1-4	TRBD1	TGTGCCAGCAGCCTGGACAGGCTTAATGAAAAACTGTTTTTT	CASSLDRLNEKLFF
.	TRBV4-2	TRBJ2-1	TRBD2	TGTGCCAGCAGCGGACCCTTATTAGCGGGAGGTATCTACAATGAGCAGTTCTTC	CASSGPLLAGGIYNEQFF
.	TRBV6-2/TRBV6-3	TRBJ2-7	TRBD2	TGTGCCAGCAGTTGGGCTAGCGGGACCTCCTACGAGCAGTACTTC	CASSWASGTSYEQYF
once	TRBV9	TRBJ2-2	TRBD1	TGTGCCAGCAGCGCTGGACAGGTCGGGACCGGGGAGCTGTTTTTT	CASSAGQVGTGELFF
once	TRBV7-2	TRBJ2-3	TRBD2	TGTGCCAGCAGTTCCCGTAGACGGGCGGGGGGCACAGATACGCAGTATTTT	CASSSRRRAGGTDTQYF
few	TRBV5-4	TRBJ1-2	.	TGTGCCAGCAGCCCGGGGACACCTTTGTTAGACTATGGCTACACCTTC	CASSPGTPLLDYGYTF
.	TRBV2	TRBJ2-7	TRBD2	TGTGCCAGCAGTGAAGCGAAGGGACTAGGGAACTTCCACGAGCAGTACTTC	CASSEAKGLGNFHEQYF
.	TRBV9	TRBJ2-3	.	TGTGCCAGCAGCGTTGGGAGAGGGATTACAGATACGCAGTATTTT	CASSVGRGITDTQYF
.	TRBV5-1	TRBJ1-1	.	TGCGCCAGCAGAACCGACACACTGAACACTGAAGCTTTCTTT	CASRTDTLNTEAFF
once	TRBV9	TRBJ1-2	TRBD1	TGTGCCAGCAGCGGGCAGGGCTTGGACAGGGGATATTTTGGCTACACCTTC	CASSGQGLDRGYFGYTF
once	TRBV6-5	TRBJ2-6	.	TGTGCCAGCAGTCAGGGGCCTGGGGCCAACGTCCTGACTTTC	CASSQGPGANVLTF